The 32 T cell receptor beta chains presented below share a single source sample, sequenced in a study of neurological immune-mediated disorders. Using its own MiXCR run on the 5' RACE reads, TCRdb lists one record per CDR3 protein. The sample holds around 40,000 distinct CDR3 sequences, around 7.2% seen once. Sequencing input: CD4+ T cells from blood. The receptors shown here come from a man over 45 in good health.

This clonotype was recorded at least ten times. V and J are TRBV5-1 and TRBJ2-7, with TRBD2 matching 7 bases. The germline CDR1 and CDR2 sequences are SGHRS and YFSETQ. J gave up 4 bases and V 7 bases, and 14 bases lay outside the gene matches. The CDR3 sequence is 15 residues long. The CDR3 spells CASAAFEGGPYEQYF. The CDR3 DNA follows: TGCGCCAGCGCGGCCTTCGAGGGAGGGCCTTACGAGCAGTACTTC.

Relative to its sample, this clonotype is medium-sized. This CDR3 reads CAISDFGTGRFGNTIYF. In DNA, the CDR3 is TGTGCCATCAGTGATTTCGGGACAGGGCGTTTTGGAAACACCATATATTTT. V gene TRBV10-3 combines with J gene TRBJ1-3; TRBD1 matches 9 bases. The V segment lost 3 bases and the J segment 3 bases; nucleotides outside the gene matches: 9. This CDR3 spans 17 amino acids. The germline V gene encodes CDR1 ENHRY and CDR2 SYGVKD.

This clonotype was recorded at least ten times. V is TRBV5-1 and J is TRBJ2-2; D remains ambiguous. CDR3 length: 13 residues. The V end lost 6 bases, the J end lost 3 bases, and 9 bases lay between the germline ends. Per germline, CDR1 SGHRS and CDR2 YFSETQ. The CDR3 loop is CASKISDTGELFF. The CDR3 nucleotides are TGCGCCAGCAAAATTTCGGACACCGGGGAGCTGTTTTTT.

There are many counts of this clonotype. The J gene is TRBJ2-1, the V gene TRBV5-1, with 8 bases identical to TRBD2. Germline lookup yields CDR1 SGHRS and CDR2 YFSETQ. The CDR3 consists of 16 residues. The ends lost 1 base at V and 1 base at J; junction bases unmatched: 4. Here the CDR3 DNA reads TGCGCCAGCAGCTTGAGTAGCGGGGTTTCCTACAATGAGCAGTTCTTC. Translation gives CASSLSSGVSYNEQFF.

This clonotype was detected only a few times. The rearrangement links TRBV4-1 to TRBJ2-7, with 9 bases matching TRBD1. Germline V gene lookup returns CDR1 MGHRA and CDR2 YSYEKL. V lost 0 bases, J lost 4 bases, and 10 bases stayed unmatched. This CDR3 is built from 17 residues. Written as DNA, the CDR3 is TGCGCCAGCAGCCAAGATCCCGGCGGGACAGGGACGTACGAGCAGTACTTC. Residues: CASSQDPGGTGTYEQYF.

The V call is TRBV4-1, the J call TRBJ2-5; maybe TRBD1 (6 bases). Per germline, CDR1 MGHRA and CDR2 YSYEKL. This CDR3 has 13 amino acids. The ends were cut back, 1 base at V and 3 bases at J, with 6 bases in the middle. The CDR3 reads CASSQGQEETQYF. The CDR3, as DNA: TGCGCCAGCAGCCAAGGACAGGAAGAGACCCAGTACTTC.

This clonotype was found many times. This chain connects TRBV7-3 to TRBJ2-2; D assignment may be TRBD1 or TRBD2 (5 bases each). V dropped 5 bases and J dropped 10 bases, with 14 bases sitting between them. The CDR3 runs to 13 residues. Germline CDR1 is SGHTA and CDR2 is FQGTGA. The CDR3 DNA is TGTGCCAGCAGCCCGCTGCAGGGAGCGGAGCTGTTTTTT. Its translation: CASSPLQGAELFF.

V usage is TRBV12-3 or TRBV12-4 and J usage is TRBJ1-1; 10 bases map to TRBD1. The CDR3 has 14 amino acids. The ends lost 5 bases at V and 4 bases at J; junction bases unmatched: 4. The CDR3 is CASSRGTGATEAFF. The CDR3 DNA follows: TGTGCCAGCAGTAGGGGGACAGGGGCCACTGAAGCTTTCTTT.

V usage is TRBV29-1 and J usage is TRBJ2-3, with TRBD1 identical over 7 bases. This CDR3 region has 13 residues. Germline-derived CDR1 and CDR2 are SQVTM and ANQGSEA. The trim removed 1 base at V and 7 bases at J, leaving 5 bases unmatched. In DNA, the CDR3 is TGCAGCGTTGAAGGGGGACAGTGGTATACGCAGTATTTT. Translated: CSVEGGQWYTQYF.

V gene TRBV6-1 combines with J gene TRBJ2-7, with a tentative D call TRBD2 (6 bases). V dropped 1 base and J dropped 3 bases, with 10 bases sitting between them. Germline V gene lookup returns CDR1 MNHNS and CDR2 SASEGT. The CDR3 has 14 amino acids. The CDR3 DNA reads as TGTGCCAGCAGTGAAGTTAGCGGACTCTACGAGCAGTACTTC. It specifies CASSEVSGLYEQYF.

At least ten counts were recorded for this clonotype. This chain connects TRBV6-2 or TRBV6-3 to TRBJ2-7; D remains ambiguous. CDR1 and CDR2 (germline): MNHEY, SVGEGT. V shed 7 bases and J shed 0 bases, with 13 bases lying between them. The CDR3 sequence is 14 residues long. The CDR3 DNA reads TGTGCCAGCACGGACGGATTAAGCTCCTACGAGCAGTACTTC. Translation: CASTDGLSSYEQYF.

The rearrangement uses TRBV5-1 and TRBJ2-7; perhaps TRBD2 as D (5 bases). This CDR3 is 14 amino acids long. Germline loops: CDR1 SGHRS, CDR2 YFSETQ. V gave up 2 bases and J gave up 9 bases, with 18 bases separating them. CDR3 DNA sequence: TGCGCCAGCAGCTTCGGCGGGCCCAAGAGAGTGCAGTACTTC. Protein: CASSFGGPKRVQYF.

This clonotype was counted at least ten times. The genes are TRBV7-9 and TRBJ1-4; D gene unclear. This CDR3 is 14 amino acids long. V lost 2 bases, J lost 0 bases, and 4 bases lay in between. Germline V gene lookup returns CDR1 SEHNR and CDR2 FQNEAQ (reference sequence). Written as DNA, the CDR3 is TGTGCCAGCAGCTTAAGGTCAACTAATGAAAAACTGTTTTTT. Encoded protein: CASSLRSTNEKLFF.

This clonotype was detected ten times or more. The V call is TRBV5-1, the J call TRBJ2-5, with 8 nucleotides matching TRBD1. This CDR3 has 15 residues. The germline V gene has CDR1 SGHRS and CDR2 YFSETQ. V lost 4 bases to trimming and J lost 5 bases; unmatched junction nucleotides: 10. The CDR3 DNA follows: TGCGCCAGCAGCCCCACGGGACAGGTGACGGAGACCCAGTACTTC. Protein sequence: CASSPTGQVTETQYF.

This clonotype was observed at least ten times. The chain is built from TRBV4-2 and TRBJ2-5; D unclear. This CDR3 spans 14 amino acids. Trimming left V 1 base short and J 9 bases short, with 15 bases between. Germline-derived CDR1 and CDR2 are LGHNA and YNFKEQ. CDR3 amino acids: CASSQGSGPSAQYF. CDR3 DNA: TGTGCCAGCAGCCAAGGCAGTGGTCCGTCGGCCCAGTACTTC.

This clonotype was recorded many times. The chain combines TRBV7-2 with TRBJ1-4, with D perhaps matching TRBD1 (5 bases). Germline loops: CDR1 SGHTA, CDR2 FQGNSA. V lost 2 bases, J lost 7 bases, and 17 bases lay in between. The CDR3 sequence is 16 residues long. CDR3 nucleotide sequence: TGTGCCAGCAGCTTAATGTTAGGGGCAAAGTCTGAAAAACTGTTTTTT. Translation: CASSLMLGAKSEKLFF.

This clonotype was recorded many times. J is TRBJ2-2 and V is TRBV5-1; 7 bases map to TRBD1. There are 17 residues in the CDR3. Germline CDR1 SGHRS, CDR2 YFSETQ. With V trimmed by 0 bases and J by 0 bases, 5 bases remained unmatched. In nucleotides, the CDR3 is TGCGCCAGCAGCTTGGACCCGACAGGGACGAACACCGGGGAGCTGTTTTTT. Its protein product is CASSLDPTGTNTGELFF.

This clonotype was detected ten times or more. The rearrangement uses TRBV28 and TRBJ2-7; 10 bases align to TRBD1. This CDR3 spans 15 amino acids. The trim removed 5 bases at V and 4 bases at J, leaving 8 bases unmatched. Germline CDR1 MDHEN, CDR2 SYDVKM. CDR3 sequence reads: CASSTPRDRGYEQYF. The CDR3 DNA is TGTGCCAGCAGTACCCCCCGGGACAGGGGTTACGAGCAGTACTTC.

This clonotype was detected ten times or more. CDR3 bases: TGTGCCAGCAGCTTAGACCGGAACACCGGGGAGCTGTTTTTT. It is translated as CASSLDRNTGELFF. V and J are TRBV7-2 and TRBJ2-2, with D uncertain. Trimming left V 1 base short and J 1 base short, with 4 bases between. This CDR3 contains 14 residues. Germline CDR1 SGHTA, CDR2 FQGNSA.

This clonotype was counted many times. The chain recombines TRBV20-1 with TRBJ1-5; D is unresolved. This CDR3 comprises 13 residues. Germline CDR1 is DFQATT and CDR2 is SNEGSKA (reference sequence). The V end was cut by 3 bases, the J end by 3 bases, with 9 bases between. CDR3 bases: TGCAGTGCTAGCTTAGGGATCAATCAGCCCCAGCATTTT. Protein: CSASLGINQPQHF.

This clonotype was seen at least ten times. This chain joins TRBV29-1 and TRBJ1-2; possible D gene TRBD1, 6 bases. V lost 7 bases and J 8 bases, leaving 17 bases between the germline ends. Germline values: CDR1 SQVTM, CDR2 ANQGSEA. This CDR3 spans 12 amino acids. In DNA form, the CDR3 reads TGCAGCGGGGTCAGGGGCTCTGGCGGCTACACCTTC. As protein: CSGVRGSGGYTF.

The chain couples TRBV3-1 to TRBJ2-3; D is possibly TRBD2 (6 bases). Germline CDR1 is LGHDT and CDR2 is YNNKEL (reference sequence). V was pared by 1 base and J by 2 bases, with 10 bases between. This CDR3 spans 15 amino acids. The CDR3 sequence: CASSQGRGHTDTQYF. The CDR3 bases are TGTGCCAGCAGCCAAGGGCGGGGTCACACAGATACGCAGTATTTT.

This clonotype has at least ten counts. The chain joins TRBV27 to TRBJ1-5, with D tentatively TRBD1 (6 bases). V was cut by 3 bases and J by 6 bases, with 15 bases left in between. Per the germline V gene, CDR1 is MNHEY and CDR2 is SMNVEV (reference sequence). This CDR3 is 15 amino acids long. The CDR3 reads CASSFQHRAGQPQHF. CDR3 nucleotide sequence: TGTGCCAGCAGTTTTCAGCACAGGGCGGGTCAGCCCCAGCATTTT.

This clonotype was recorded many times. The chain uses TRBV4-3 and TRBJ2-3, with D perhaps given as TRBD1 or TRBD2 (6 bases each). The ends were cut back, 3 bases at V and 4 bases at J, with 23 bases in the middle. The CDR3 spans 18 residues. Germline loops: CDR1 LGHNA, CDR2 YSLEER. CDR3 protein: CASSQSLPGASGADTQYF. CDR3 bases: TGCGCCAGCAGCCAGTCACTCCCGGGGGCCTCCGGGGCAGATACGCAGTATTTT.

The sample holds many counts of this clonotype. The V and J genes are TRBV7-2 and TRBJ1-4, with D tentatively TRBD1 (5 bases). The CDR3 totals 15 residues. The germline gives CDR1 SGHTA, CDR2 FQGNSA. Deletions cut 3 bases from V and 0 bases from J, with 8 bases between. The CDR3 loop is CASSFQGATNEKLFF. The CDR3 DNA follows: TGTGCCAGCAGCTTCCAGGGTGCAACTAATGAAAAACTGTTTTTT. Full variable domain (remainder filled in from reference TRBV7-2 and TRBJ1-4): GAGVSQSPSNKVTEKGKDVELRCDPISGHTALYWYRQSLGQGLEFLIYFQGNSAPDKSGLPSDRFSAERTGGSVSTLTIQRTQQEDSAVYLCASSFQGATNEKLFFGSGTQLSVL.

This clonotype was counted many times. The CDR3 DNA follows: TGTGCCAGCAGCCACACACACGGAGGGGCGCACAATGAGCAGTTCTTC. It is translated as CASSHTHGGAHNEQFF. V and J are TRBV3-1 and TRBJ2-1; weak D call: TRBD2 (6 bases). The V gene lost 3 bases and the J gene lost 5 bases, with 17 bases spanning the gap. The CDR3 loop spans 16 amino acids. Germline values: CDR1 LGHDT, CDR2 YNNKEL (reference sequence).

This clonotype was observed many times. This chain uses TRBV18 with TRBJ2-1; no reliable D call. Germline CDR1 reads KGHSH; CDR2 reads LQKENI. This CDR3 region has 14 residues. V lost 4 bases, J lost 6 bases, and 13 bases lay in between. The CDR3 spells CASSQVRIRNEQFF. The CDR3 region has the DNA TGTGCCAGCTCACAAGTGAGGATTCGCAATGAGCAGTTCTTC.

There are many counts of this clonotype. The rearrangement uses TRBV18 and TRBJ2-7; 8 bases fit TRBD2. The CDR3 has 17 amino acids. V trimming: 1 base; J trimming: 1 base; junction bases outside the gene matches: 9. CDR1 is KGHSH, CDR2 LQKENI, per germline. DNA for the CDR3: TGTGCCAGCTCACCACGTCTGGCTAGCGGGCAATCCTACGAGCAGTACTTC. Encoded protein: CASSPRLASGQSYEQYF.

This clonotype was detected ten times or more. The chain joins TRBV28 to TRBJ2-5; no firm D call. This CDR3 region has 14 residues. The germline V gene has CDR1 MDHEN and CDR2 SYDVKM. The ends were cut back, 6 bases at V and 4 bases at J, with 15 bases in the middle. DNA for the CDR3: TGTGCCAGCAGCACCTCCGGGCTAGGAGAGACCCAGTACTTC. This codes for CASSTSGLGETQYF.

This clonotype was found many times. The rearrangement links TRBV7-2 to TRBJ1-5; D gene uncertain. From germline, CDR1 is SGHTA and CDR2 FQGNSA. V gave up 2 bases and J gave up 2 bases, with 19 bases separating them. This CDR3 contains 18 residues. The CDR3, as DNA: TGTGCCAGCAGCTTAACTTACGAGCGGGTAATCGGCAATCAGCCCCAGCATTTT. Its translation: CASSLTYERVIGNQPQHF. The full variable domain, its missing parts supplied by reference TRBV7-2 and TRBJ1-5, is GAGVSQSPSNKVTEKGKDVELRCDPISGHTALYWYRQSLGQGLEFLIYFQGNSAPDKSGLPSDRFSAERTGGSVSTLTIQRTQQEDSAVYLCASSLTYERVIGNQPQHFGDGTRLSIL.

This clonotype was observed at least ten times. CDR3 in DNA: TGTGCCAGCAGCAAACCCAAATCTGGGGACAGTTCTTCGGATGAGCAGTTCTTC. Amino acids: CASSKPKSGDSSSDEQFF. The chain joins TRBV21-1 to TRBJ2-1; TRBD1, the table's D call, was not compared with the DNA. TRBV21-1 is classified as a pseudogene. This CDR3 contains 18 residues.

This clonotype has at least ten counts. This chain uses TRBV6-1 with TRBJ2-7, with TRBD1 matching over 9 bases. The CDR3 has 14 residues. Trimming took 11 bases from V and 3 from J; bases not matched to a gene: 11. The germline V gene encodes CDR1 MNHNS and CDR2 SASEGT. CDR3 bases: TGTGCCGGATTACCTCCGGGACAGGGCTACGAGCAGTACTTC. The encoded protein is CAGLPPGQGYEQYF.